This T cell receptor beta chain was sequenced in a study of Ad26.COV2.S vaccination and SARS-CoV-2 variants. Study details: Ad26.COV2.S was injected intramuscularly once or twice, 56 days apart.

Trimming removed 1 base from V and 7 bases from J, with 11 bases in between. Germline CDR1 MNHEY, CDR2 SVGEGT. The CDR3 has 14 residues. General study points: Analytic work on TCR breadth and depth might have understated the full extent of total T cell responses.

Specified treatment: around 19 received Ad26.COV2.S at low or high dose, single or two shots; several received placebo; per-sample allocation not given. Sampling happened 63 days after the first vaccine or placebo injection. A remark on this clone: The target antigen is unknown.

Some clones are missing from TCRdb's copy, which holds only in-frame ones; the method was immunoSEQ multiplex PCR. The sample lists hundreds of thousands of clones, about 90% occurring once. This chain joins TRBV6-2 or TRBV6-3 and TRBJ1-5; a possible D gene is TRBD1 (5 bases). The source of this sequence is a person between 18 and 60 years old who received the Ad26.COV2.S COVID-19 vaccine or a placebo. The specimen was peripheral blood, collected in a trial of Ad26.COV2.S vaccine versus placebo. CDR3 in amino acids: CASSYWGEGQPQHF. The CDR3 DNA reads TGTGCCAGCAGTTACTGGGGGGAAGGACAGCCCCAGCATTTT.